This T cell receptor (beta chain) stems from a study of blood T cell repertoires in COVID-19 (dated by TCRdb to about 2020). Study-level background: Collaborator samples came from the United States, Italy and Spain and covered acute and convalescent phases of COVID-19. The prospective study material was composed of cDNA or gDNA derived from T cells, B-cell-depleted T cells, or PBMCs. The dataset comprised deeply sampled blood TCRbeta repertoires from subjects exposed to, actively infected with, or recovered from COVID-19. The repertoires were made available in a free public database intended to serve as a resource for research on the immune response to SARS-CoV-2. Samples came from the ongoing ImmuneRACE study (first 160 participants) plus 1,254 subjects from 6 global collaborators. A de-identified subject ID, COVID-19 status, age in years and sex were almost always included in the sample metadata. Where available, HLA class I and class II types were obtained from metadata supplied by the sample provider rather than from assay-based typing. The research as a whole found: The quantity of clinical and demographic metadata differed by source and by participant and was supplied without curation.

TCRbeta CDR3 regions were amplified from genomic DNA by means of the immunoSEQ Assay, a bias-controlled multiplex PCR. The source study handled its data this way. Within the assay, amplification of reference gene primers was used to estimate how many nucleated cells each sample contained. To quantify the absolute abundance of each unique TCRbeta CDR3 rearrangement, sequence reads were collapsed and filtered. Productive Simpson clonality was computed per sample as the square root of Simpson's diversity index over productive rearrangements. In its TCRdb copy, this immuneACCESS table keeps in-frame sequences only and misses some clones. Where compared with another copy, unresolved V genes explain less than half of these, and the others have no known cause. V, J and clone size are those of that table, while D and trimming were read from the DNA. This sample has 250,000 to 300,000 clones in its table, and under 95% of those were observed once. About 2% of the sample is held by the ten biggest clonotypes.

Participants in the prospective study were aged roughly 18 to 100 years, lived in 20 to 30 United States geographic areas, and enrolled through a virtual design. In the prospective study, cohorts were assigned on the basis of participant-reported clinical history obtained from a screening survey and a study questionnaire. Each participant in the prospective study had whole blood, serum and a nasopharyngeal or oropharyngeal swab collected by mobile phlebotomists. Prospective study participants could optionally give additional blood draws and questionnaires over an approximately two-month period. Blood samples from the prospective study were shipped frozen or at room temperature prior to DNA extraction. With respect to this clone: It lacks a known antigen. One base away there is no much larger clone; base qualities are not given.

Via the germline V gene, CDR1 is SQVTM and CDR2 ANQGSEA. The CDR3 holds 13 amino acids from the cysteine to the phenylalanine. Left in the record is the CDR3 DNA by itself, 39 bases read in frame from the first base. Germline trimming: 7 bases from V, 5 bases from J; junction bases outside gene matches: 7. Input material: PBMCs or T cells enriched from blood (not recorded which). The clonotype originates from a woman aged 40 to 50 with acute COVID-19. The chain couples TRBV29-1 to TRBJ1-2; 10 bases in between match TRBD1. The CDR3: CSARDRGMYGYTF. The DNA sequence is given as TGCAGCGCCCGGGACAGGGGAATGTATGGCTACACCTTC.